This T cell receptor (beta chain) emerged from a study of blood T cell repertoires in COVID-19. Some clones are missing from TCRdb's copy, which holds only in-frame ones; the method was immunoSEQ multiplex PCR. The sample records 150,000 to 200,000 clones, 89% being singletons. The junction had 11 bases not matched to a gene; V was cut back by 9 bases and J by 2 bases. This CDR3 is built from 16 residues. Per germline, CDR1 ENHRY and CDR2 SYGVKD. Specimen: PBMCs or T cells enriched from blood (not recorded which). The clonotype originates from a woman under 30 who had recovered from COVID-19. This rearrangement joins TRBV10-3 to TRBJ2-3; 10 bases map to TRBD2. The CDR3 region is CAIATRTSGSTDTQYF. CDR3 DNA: TGTGCCATAGCAACTCGGACTAGCGGATCCACAGATACGCAGTATTTT.